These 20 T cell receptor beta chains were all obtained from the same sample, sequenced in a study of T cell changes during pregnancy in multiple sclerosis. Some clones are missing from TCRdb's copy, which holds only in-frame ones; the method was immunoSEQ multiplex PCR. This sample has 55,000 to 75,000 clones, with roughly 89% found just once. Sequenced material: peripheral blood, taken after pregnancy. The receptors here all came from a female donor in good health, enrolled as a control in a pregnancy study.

In DNA form, the CDR3 reads TGTGCCAGCAGCTTAGAACACCGGACATCTCTTAATTCACCCCTCCACTTT. It specifies CASSLEHRTSLNSPLHF. J is TRBJ1-6 and V is TRBV9, with D possibly being TRBD1 (5 bases). CDR1 is SGDLS and CDR2 is YYNGEE in the germline V gene. The CDR3 has 17 residues. V was clipped by 4 bases and J by 6 bases, with 20 bases between them.

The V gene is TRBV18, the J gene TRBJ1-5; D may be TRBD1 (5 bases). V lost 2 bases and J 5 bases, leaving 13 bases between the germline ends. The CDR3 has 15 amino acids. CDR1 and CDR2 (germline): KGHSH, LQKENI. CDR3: CASSPWGVVDQPQHF. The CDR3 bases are TGTGCCAGCTCACCATGGGGCGTCGTGGATCAGCCCCAGCATTTT.

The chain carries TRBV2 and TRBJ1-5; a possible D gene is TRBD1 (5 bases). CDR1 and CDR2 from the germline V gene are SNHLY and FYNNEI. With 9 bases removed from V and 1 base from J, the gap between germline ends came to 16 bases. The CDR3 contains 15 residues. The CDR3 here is CASSWGVGSNQPQHF. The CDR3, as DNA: TGTGCCAGTTCCTGGGGGGTGGGCAGCAATCAGCCCCAGCATTTT.

The CDR3 is CASSEGGQGYGYTF. Written as DNA, the CDR3 is TGTGCCAGCAGTGAAGGGGGACAGGGCTATGGCTACACCTTC. V usage is TRBV6-1 and J usage is TRBJ1-2, with 9 bases identical to TRBD1. Germline CDR1 is MNHNS and CDR2 is SASEGT. V was pared by 1 base and J by 4 bases, with 1 base of the junction left unmatched. This CDR3 is 14 amino acids long.

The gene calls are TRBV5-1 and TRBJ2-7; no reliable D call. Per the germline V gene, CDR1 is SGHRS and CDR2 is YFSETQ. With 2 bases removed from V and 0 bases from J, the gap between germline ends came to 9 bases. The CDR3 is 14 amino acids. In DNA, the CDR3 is TGCGCCAGCAGCTTTAGCCTTAGCTCCTACGAGCAGTACTTC. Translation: CASSFSLSSYEQYF.

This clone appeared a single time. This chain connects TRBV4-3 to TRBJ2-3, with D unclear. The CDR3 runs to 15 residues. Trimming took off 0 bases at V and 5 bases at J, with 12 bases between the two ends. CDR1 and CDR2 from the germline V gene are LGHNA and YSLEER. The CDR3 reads CASSQDRITGDTQYF. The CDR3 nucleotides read TGCGCCAGCAGCCAAGATAGGATCACGGGAGATACGCAGTATTTT.

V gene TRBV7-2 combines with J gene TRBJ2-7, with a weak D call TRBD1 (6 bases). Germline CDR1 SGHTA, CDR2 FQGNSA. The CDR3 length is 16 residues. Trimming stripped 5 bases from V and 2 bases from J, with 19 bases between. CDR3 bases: TGTGCCAGCAGCCTTGGACAGCCAGGGCATCCCTACGAGCAGTACTTC. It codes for CASSLGQPGHPYEQYF. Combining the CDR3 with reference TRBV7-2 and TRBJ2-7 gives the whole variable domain GAGVSQSPSNKVTEKGKDVELRCDPISGHTALYWYRQSLGQGLEFLIYFQGNSAPDKSGLPSDRFSAERTGGSVSTLTIQRTQQEDSAVYLCASSLGQPGHPYEQYFGPGTRLTVT.

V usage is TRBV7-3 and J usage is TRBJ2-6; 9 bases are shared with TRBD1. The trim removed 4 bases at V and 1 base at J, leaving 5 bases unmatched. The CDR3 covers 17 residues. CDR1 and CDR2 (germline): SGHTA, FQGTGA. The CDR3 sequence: CASSWGQGSSGANVLTF. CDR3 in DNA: TGTGCCAGCAGCTGGGGACAGGGATCTTCTGGGGCCAACGTCCTGACTTTC.

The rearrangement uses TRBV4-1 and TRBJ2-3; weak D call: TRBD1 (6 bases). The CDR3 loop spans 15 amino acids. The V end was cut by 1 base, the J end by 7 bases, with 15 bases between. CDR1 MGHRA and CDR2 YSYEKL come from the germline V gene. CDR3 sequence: CASSQVQGKAYTQYF. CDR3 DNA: TGCGCCAGCAGCCAAGTACAGGGCAAAGCCTATACGCAGTATTTT.

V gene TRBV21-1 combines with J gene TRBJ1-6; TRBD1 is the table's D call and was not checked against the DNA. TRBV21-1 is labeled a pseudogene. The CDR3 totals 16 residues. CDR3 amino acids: CASSKIRQIDNSPLHF. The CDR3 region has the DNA TGTGCCAGCAGCAAAATACGACAGATCGATAATTCACCCCTCCACTTT.

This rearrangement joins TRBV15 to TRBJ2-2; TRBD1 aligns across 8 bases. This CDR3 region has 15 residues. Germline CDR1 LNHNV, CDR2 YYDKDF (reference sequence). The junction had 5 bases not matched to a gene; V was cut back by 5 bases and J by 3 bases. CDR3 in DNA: TGTGCCACCAGCTTAGACAGGGGAGACACCGGGGAGCTGTTTTTT. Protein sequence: CATSLDRGDTGELFF.

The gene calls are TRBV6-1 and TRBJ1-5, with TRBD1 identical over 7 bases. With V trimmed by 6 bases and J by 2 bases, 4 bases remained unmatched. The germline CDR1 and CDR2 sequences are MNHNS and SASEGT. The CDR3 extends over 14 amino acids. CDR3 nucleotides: TGTGCCAGCAGAGTCACAGGGGGCAATCAGCCCCAGCATTTT. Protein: CASRVTGGNQPQHF.

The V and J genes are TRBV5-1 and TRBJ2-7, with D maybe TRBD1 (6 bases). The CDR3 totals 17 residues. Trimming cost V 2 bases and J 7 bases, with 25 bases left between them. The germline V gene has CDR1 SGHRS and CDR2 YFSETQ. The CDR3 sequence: CASSFSSWGPPVREQYF. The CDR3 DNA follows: TGCGCCAGCAGCTTCTCGTCTTGGGGGCCCCCAGTACGGGAGCAGTACTTC.

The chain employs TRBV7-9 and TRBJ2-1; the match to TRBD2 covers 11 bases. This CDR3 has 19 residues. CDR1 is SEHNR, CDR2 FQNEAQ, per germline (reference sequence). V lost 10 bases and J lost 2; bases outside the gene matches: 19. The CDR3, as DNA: TGTGCCATCCCTCCGCGGACTAGCGGGCTGTTATCAACCTACAATGAGCAGTTCTTC. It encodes CAIPPRTSGLLSTYNEQFF.

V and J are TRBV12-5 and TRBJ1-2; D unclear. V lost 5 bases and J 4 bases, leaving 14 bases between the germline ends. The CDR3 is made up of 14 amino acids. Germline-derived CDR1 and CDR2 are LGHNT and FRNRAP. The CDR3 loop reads CASGPAGGFYGYTF. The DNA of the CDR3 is TGTGCTAGTGGTCCCGCCGGAGGGTTCTATGGCTACACCTTC.

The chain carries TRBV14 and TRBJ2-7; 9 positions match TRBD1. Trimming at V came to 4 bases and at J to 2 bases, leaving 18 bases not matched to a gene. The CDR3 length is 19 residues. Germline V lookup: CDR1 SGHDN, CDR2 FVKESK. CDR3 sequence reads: CASSLYRGQGLHGTYEQYF. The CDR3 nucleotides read TGTGCCAGCAGCCTCTATCGGGGACAGGGTCTTCATGGAACCTACGAGCAGTACTTC.

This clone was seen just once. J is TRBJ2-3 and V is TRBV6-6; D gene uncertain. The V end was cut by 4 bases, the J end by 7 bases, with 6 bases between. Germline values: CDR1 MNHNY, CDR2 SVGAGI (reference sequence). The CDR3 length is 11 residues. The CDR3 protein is CASSSLNTQYF. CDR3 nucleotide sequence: TGTGCCAGCAGTTCCCTTAATACGCAGTATTTT.

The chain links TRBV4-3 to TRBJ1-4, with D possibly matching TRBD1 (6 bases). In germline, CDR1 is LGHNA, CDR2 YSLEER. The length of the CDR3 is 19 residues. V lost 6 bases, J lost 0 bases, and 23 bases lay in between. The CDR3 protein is CASSTKVGAGDATNEKLFF. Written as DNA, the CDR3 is TGCGCCAGCAGTACGAAAGTGGGGGCAGGAGACGCAACTAATGAAAAACTGTTTTTT.

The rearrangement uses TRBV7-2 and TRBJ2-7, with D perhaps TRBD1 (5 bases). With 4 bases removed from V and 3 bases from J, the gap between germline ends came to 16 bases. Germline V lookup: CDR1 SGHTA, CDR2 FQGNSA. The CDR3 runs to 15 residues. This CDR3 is CASSSPGARVYEQYF. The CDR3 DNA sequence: TGTGCCAGCAGCTCACCTGGGGCTCGCGTCTACGAGCAGTACTTC.

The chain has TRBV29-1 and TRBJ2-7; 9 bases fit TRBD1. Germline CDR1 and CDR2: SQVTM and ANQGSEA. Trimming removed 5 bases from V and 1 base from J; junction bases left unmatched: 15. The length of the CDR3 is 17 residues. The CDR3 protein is CSVSLTYRDRVSYEQYF. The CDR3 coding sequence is TGCAGCGTTTCTCTGACCTATCGGGACAGGGTGTCCTACGAGCAGTACTTC.